This passage covers 32 T cell receptor beta chains from one sample sequenced in a study of low-dose radiotherapy and immunotherapy resistance in tumors. Both TCRalpha and TCRbeta chains were reverse transcribed with V-gene-specific primers. A roughly 20-cycle PCR with a constant-region primer and V-primer adapter amplified TCRs. Each CDR3 protein is one row after TCRdb ran MiXCR on the reads. The data show 11,000 to 15,000 distinct CDR3 sequences, roughly half seen once. The receptor set was obtained from a human donor with advanced metastatic prostate, ovarian, gallbladder or colorectal cancer (not recorded which). This table probably holds off-target reads from a library built for another chain.

J is TRBJ1-1 and V is TRBV5-1; 7 bases match TRBD1. The CDR3 runs to 13 residues. Germline V gene sequence: CDR1 SGHRS, CDR2 YFSETQ. The J segment lost 6 bases and the V segment lost 2 bases, leaving 4 bases of the junction unmatched. In nucleotides, the CDR3 is TGCGCCAGCAGCTTAAGACAGGGAGCTGAAGCTTTCTTT. Protein: CASSLRQGAEAFF. Supplemented by reference TRBV5-1 and TRBJ1-1, the full variable domain reads KAGVTQTPRYLIKTRGQQVTLSCSPISGHRSVSWYQQTPGQGLQFLFEYFSETQRNKGNFPGRFSGRQFSNSRSEMNVSTLELGDSALYLCASSLRQGAEAFFGQGTRLTVV.

This clonotype has only one observation. One end of the junction fails to match germline, which may point to a read error. J is TRBJ2-5 and V is TRBV5-1, with D perhaps matching TRBD2 (5 bases). Looked up from germline, CDR1 is SGHRS and CDR2 is YFSETQ. This CDR3 has 15 residues. The CDR3 sequence: CASSLDGKYQEIQYF. CDR3 sequence (DNA): TGCGCCAGCAGCTTGGACGGGAAGTACCAAGAGATCCAGTACTTC. The full variable domain, completed using reference TRBV5-1 and TRBJ2-5, is KAGVTQTPRYLIKTRGQQVTLSCSPISGHRSVSWYQQTPGQGLQFLFEYFSETQRNKGNFPGRFSGRQFSNSRSEMNVSTLELGDSALYLCASSLDGKYQEIQYFGPGTRLLVL.

This clonotype has more than one count but fewer than ten. The chain recombines TRBV15 with TRBJ2-2, with D tentatively TRBD2 (5 bases). CDR3 length: 16 residues. Per germline, CDR1 LNHNV and CDR2 YYDKDF (reference sequence). V was clipped by 3 bases and J by 3 bases, with 14 bases between them. The CDR3 reads CATSRWASRDTGELFF. The CDR3 DNA follows: TGTGCCACCAGCAGGTGGGCTAGCCGGGACACCGGGGAGCTGTTTTTT.

As concerns this clonotype: Its ends do not fully match the called genes, so a read error is possible. The V gene is TRBV15, the J gene TRBJ1-5, with D tentatively TRBD1 (5 bases). CDR3 size: 17 residues. The germline V gene has CDR1 LNHNV and CDR2 YYDKDF (reference sequence). CDR3 DNA sequence: TGTGGCACCAGCACAAGTCAGTTGGTTAGCACAGGTCAGCCCCAGCATTTT. Its protein product is CGTSTSQLVSTGQPQHF.

The J gene is TRBJ2-7, the V gene TRBV6-2 or TRBV6-3; a weak D match, TRBD2 (5 bases). The CDR3 totals 14 residues. The V gene's germline CDR1 is MNHEY and CDR2 SVGEGT. The ends were cut back, 2 bases at V and 2 bases at J, with 10 bases in the middle. The CDR3 bases are TGTGCCAGCAGTTACGGAGGCTTCCCCTACGAGCAGTACTTC. This translates into CASSYGGFPYEQYF.

The chain joins TRBV6-1 to TRBJ1-5; no reliable D call. From germline, CDR1 is MNHNS and CDR2 SASEGT. Trimming shortened V by 1 base and J by 5 bases, and 6 bases separated the two germline ends. The CDR3 is 13 residues long. The CDR3 here is CASSEGGHQPQHF. CDR3 DNA sequence: TGTGCCAGCAGTGAAGGCGGACATCAGCCCCAGCATTTT.

J is TRBJ2-7 and V is TRBV11-2; perhaps TRBD1 as D (6 bases). The CDR3 sequence is 14 residues long. Trimming took 0 bases from V and 2 from J, leaving 8 bases between them. The germline V gene has CDR1 SGHAT and CDR2 FQNNGV. The CDR3: CASSLDRGPYEQYF. CDR3 bases: TGTGCCAGCAGCTTAGACAGGGGTCCCTACGAGCAGTACTTC.

This clonotype appeared once. The chain recombines TRBV29-1 with TRBJ2-1, with D possibly being TRBD2 (5 bases). This CDR3 comprises 12 residues. CDR1 is SQVTM, CDR2 ANQGSEA, per germline. Trimming removed 1 base from V and 10 bases from J, with 11 bases in between. The CDR3 reads CSVEGSGREQFF. The CDR3 DNA sequence: TGCAGCGTTGAAGGGTCTGGGAGAGAGCAGTTCTTC.

The gene calls are TRBV6-5 and TRBJ2-2; no reliable D call. CDR3 length equals 12 residues. Germline CDR1 is MNHEY and CDR2 is SVGAGI. Trimming pared 10 bases from V and 3 bases from J, leaving 9 bases between. CDR3 amino acids: CATTRDTGELFF. The CDR3 DNA sequence: TGTGCCACCACACGGGACACCGGGGAGCTGTTTTTT.

This rearrangement joins TRBV20-1 to TRBJ2-7; no clear D. The CDR3 contains 11 residues. The V gene lost 0 bases and the J gene lost 9 bases, with 9 bases spanning the gap. Germline CDR1 and CDR2: DFQATT and SNEGSKA (reference sequence). The CDR3 protein is CSAREGSVQYF. DNA for the CDR3: TGCAGTGCTAGAGAGGGTAGTGTGCAGTACTTC.

This chain links TRBV9 with TRBJ2-1; 14 nucleotides agree with TRBD2. The CDR3 has 18 residues. The germline V gene encodes CDR1 SGDLS and CDR2 YYNGEE. The V gene end was trimmed by 4 bases and the J gene end by 7 bases; junction bases not matched to a gene: 13. Here the CDR3 reads CASSTIPGLAGARNEQFF. As DNA, the CDR3 is TGTGCCAGCAGCACAATTCCGGGACTAGCGGGAGCCCGTAATGAGCAGTTCTTC.

This sequence joins TRBV29-1 and TRBJ2-7, with 9 bases that match TRBD1. The CDR3 extends over 16 amino acids. V was pared by 0 bases and J by 3 bases, with 9 bases of the junction left unmatched. From germline, CDR1 is SQVTM and CDR2 ANQGSEA. This CDR3 is CSVEDRLGQGLYEQYF. Here the CDR3 DNA reads TGCAGCGTTGAAGATAGATTGGGACAGGGTCTCTACGAGCAGTACTTC.

The rearrangement uses TRBV6-2 or TRBV6-3 and TRBJ2-2; TRBD2 might be the D (5 bases). Germline loops: CDR1 MNHEY, CDR2 SVGEGT. V gave up 6 bases and J gave up 3 bases, with 11 bases separating them. The CDR3 spans 14 residues. The CDR3 nucleotides are TGTGCCAGCAGCCCCGTCGGGGACACCGGGGAGCTGTTTTTT. This codes for CASSPVGDTGELFF.

The sample holds a few counts of this clonotype. The rearrangement links TRBV18 to TRBJ2-3; tentative D call: TRBD2 (5 bases). CDR1 and CDR2 (germline): KGHSH, LQKENI. Trimming cost V 3 bases and J 4 bases, with 23 bases left between them. This CDR3 region has 18 residues. CDR3 residues: CASSPSWTLQVGADTQYF. The CDR3 bases are TGTGCCAGCTCACCCTCGTGGACGCTACAAGTGGGAGCAGATACGCAGTATTTT.

The J gene is TRBJ2-7, the V gene TRBV28; TRBD2 agrees at 13 bases. Germline-derived CDR1 and CDR2 are MDHEN and SYDVKM. With V trimmed by 7 bases and J by 2 bases, 11 bases remained unmatched. This CDR3 is built from 17 residues. CDR3: CASKMVGLAGDTYEQYF. The DNA of the CDR3 is TGTGCCAGCAAGATGGTCGGACTAGCGGGAGACACCTACGAGCAGTACTTC.

The V and J genes are TRBV12-3 or TRBV12-4 and TRBJ2-3; maybe TRBD2 (6 bases). The V end lost 5 bases, the J end lost 0 bases, and 15 bases lay between the germline ends. The CDR3 extends over 16 amino acids. CDR3 loop: CASSRAGYLSTDTQYF. CDR3 nucleotide sequence: TGTGCCAGCAGTCGGGCGGGATATCTTAGCACAGATACGCAGTATTTT.

This clonotype was observed once. The genes are TRBV29-1 and TRBJ2-1, with a weak D call TRBD2 (5 bases). Germline assignment: CDR1 SQVTM and CDR2 ANQGSEA. CDR3 length equals 11 residues. V dropped 2 bases and J dropped 9 bases, with 8 bases sitting between them. CDR3 protein: CSVERAGEQFF. CDR3 DNA sequence: TGCAGCGTTGAAAGGGCGGGTGAGCAGTTCTTC.

This chain links TRBV7-6 with TRBJ2-4, with 7 nucleotides matching TRBD2. Unmatched junction bases numbered 5, after V lost 6 bases and J lost 6 bases. Germline V gives CDR1 SGHVS, CDR2 FNYEAQ. There are 13 residues in the CDR3. This chain's CDR3 is CASSSGLLNIQYF. CDR3 bases: TGTGCCAGCAGTTCGGGACTATTAAACATTCAGTACTTC.

The chain has TRBV13 and TRBJ2-5; 7 bases match TRBD2. The assigned J gene may be wrong: the sequence end matches TRBJ2-7 better. The CDR3 is 14 amino acids. The germline CDR1 and CDR2 sequences are PRHDT and FYEKMQ (reference sequence). Here the CDR3 reads CASSHGLVPYEQYF. The CDR3 DNA reads TGTGCCAGCAGCCACGGACTAGTCCCCTACGAGCAGTACTTC.

In this sample, this clonotype turned up a few times. The rearrangement uses TRBV5-1 and TRBJ1-3, with D maybe TRBD1 (6 bases). CDR1 and CDR2 (germline): SGHRS, YFSETQ. The V end was cut by 0 bases, the J end by 0 bases, with 13 bases between. This CDR3 contains 17 residues. CDR3: CASSLVPTGLSGNTIYF. CDR3 in DNA: TGCGCCAGCAGCTTGGTCCCGACAGGCCTCTCTGGAAACACCATATATTTT.

The V gene is TRBV7-8, the J gene TRBJ1-1; tentative D call: TRBD1 (5 bases). Trimming pared 3 bases from V and 3 bases from J, leaving 8 bases between. Germline V CDR1 and CDR2: SGHVS, FQNEAQ. The CDR3 consists of 13 residues. The CDR3 DNA sequence: TGTGCCAGCAGCTTGGGGGGTGACACTGAAGCTTTCTTT. Translated: CASSLGGDTEAFF.

The J gene is TRBJ2-1, the V gene TRBV7-8; D perhaps matches TRBD2 (5 bases). V was trimmed by 1 base and J by 3 bases, leaving 10 bases between them. The CDR3 runs to 15 residues. The germline V gene has CDR1 SGHVS and CDR2 FQNEAQ. Here the CDR3 DNA reads TGTGCCAGCAGCTTAGACCCGGGATTCTACAATGAGCAGTTCTTC. It encodes CASSLDPGFYNEQFF.

A few counts support this clonotype. This chain uses TRBV2 with TRBJ2-1, with D tentatively TRBD2 (6 bases). Trimming cost V 7 bases and J 9 bases, with 22 bases left between them. This CDR3 contains 15 residues. The germline CDR1 and CDR2 sequences are SNHLY and FYNNEI. The CDR3 loop is CASKSETRGTGEQFF. The CDR3 DNA sequence: TGTGCCAGCAAGTCGGAGACTAGGGGTACGGGTGAGCAGTTCTTC.

This clonotype was counted a few times. The chain joins TRBV3-1 to TRBJ2-2; a weak D match, TRBD2 (5 bases). Germline CDR1 reads LGHDT; CDR2 reads YNNKEL (reference sequence). V lost 2 bases and J lost 4, with 11 bases in between. The CDR3 runs 15 residues. The CDR3 nucleotides read TGTGCCAGCAGCCAACATCAGGCGGGCACCGGGGAGCTGTTTTTT. This codes for CASSQHQAGTGELFF.

This clonotype has more than one count but fewer than ten. The chain links TRBV7-2 to TRBJ1-5, with TRBD1 matching 10 bases. Germline V gene lookup returns CDR1 SGHTA and CDR2 FQGNSA. V trimming: 0 bases; J trimming: 3 bases; junction bases outside the gene matches: 5. The CDR3 covers 17 residues. The CDR3 loop reads CASSLAGTGVSNQPQHF. For the CDR3, the DNA is TGTGCCAGCAGCTTAGCCGGGACAGGGGTCTCCAATCAGCCCCAGCATTTT.

V usage is TRBV11-2 and J usage is TRBJ2-2; D possibly corresponds to TRBD2 (6 bases). CDR1 and CDR2 (germline): SGHAT, FQNNGV. Trimming left V 1 base short and J 5 bases short, with 11 bases between. The CDR3 length is 15 residues. CDR3 sequence reads: CASSLGKSGTGELFF. The CDR3 DNA follows: TGTGCCAGCAGCTTAGGCAAAAGCGGGACCGGGGAGCTGTTTTTT.

The V gene is TRBV28, the J gene TRBJ2-7; 7 positions agree with TRBD1. Germline-derived CDR1 and CDR2 are MDHEN and SYDVKM. The CDR3 extends over 15 amino acids. V shed 4 bases, J shed 3 bases, and the junction held 9 bases outside the gene matches. The CDR3 nucleotides are TGTGCCAGCAGTTCATCGAGACAGGGCGTCTACGAGCAGTACTTC. Encoded protein: CASSSSRQGVYEQYF.

The chain links TRBV18 to TRBJ2-3; perhaps TRBD2 as D (5 bases). Germline lookup yields CDR1 KGHSH and CDR2 LQKENI. The V gene lost 3 bases and the J gene lost 2 bases, with 18 bases spanning the gap. The CDR3 totals 17 residues. The CDR3 region is CASSPRRFSRDTDTQYF. CDR3 coding DNA: TGTGCCAGCTCACCCCGGAGGTTCTCGAGGGACACAGATACGCAGTATTTT.

This clonotype turned up a few times. This sequence joins TRBV5-1 and TRBJ2-3, with D perhaps TRBD1 (5 bases). The CDR3 totals 14 residues. Trimming stripped 6 bases from V and 6 bases from J, with 17 bases between. Germline V lookup: CDR1 SGHRS, CDR2 YFSETQ. CDR3 DNA: TGCGCCAGCAAGGTCGCAGGGTCCAGGGATACGCAGTATTTT. This codes for CASKVAGSRDTQYF.

The V call is TRBV11-2, the J call TRBJ2-1; 8 bases map to TRBD2. J gave up 3 bases and V 0 bases, and 4 bases lay outside the gene matches. Germline V gives CDR1 SGHAT, CDR2 FQNNGV. The CDR3 is 16 amino acids. The CDR3 bases are TGTGCCAGCAGCTTAGAGGTTAGCGGGGACTACAATGAGCAGTTCTTC. This translates into CASSLEVSGDYNEQFF.

This sequence joins TRBV28 and TRBJ2-7; D is ambiguous. Trimming took off 7 bases at V and 5 bases at J, with 9 bases between the two ends. Germline CDR1 and CDR2: MDHEN and SYDVKM. CDR3 length equals 11 residues. In DNA, the CDR3 is TGTGCCAGCACCCTCGGCCACGAGCAGTACTTC. Amino acid sequence: CASTLGHEQYF.

This clonotype was found a few times. The chain combines TRBV6-1 with TRBJ2-7; D might be TRBD1 (6 bases). V dropped 6 bases and J dropped 9 bases, with 12 bases sitting between them. The CDR3 is made up of 11 amino acids. Germline V gene sequence: CDR1 MNHNS, CDR2 SASEGT. The DNA of the CDR3 is TGTGCCAGCAGACAGGGATGGGCGCAGTACTTC. Translating gives CASRQGWAQYF.